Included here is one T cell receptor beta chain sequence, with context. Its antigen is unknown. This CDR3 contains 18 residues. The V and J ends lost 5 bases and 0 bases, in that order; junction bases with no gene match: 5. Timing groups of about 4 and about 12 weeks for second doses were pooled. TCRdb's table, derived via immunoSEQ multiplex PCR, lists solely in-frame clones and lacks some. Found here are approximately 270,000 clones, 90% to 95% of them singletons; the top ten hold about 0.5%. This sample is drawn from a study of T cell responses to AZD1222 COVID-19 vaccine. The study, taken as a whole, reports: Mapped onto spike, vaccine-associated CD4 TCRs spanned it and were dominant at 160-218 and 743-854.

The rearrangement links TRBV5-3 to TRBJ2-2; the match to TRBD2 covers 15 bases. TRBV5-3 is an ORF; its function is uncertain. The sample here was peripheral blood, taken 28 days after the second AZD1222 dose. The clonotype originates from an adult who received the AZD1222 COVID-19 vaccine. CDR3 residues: CARRQGLAGGPNTGELFF. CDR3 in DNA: TGTGCCAGAAGGCAGGGACTAGCGGGGGGACCGAACACCGGGGAGCTGTTTTTT.